This passage covers 4 T cell receptor beta chains from one sample sequenced in a study of blood T cells in healthy people across ages. Alongside a J-beta primer mix, a sample-barcoded 5' primer served in a second PCR lasting roughly 7 to 12 cycles. TCRdb fed the 5' RACE reads into MiXCR, producing one record per CDR3 protein. The sample has hundreds of thousands of distinct CDR3 sequences; less than 45% are singletons. The sequenced sample consisted of blood. These receptors were taken from a man aged 80 or over in good health.

The CDR3 protein is CASSKLAGDFDEQYF. CDR3 nucleotide sequence: TGTGCCAGCAGTAAACTAGCGGGAGATTTTGACGAGCAGTACTTC. The chain is built from TRBV6-2 or TRBV6-3 and TRBJ2-7; 11 nucleotides agree with TRBD2. V gave up 5 bases and J gave up 5 bases; unmatched junction bases: 8. The CDR3 runs to 15 residues. Germline CDR1 reads MNHEY; CDR2 reads SVGEGT.

CDR3 coding DNA: TGTGCCAGCAGTTACGATGGGACAGGGGATATGTTCTTC. This encodes CASSYDGTGDMFF. The chain carries TRBV6-6 and TRBJ2-1; 10 bases line up with TRBD1. The CDR3 totals 13 residues. V shed 2 bases and J 15 bases; nucleotides not matched to a gene: 7. Germline CDR1 reads MNHNY; CDR2 reads SVGAGI (reference sequence).

The gene calls are TRBV4-2 and TRBJ1-4; D might be TRBD1 (6 bases). This CDR3 has 15 residues. Germline CDR1 LGHNA, CDR2 YNFKEQ. V lost 4 bases and J lost 5, with 14 bases in between. CDR3 coding DNA: TGTGCCAGCAGCCCCACGACAGGCTCAAATGAAAAACTGTTTTTT. It codes for CASSPTTGSNEKLFF.

Comment on this clonotype: Compared with germline, one end of the junction differs, possibly owing to a read error. The CDR3 loop reads CASTPGQFNDGYTF. The CDR3 nucleotides are TGTGCCAGCACCCCGGGACAATTTAACGATGGCTACACCTTC. This chain joins TRBV28 and TRBJ1-2; possibly TRBD1 for D (6 bases). This CDR3 spans 14 amino acids. Germline V lookup: CDR1 MDHEN, CDR2 SYDVKM.